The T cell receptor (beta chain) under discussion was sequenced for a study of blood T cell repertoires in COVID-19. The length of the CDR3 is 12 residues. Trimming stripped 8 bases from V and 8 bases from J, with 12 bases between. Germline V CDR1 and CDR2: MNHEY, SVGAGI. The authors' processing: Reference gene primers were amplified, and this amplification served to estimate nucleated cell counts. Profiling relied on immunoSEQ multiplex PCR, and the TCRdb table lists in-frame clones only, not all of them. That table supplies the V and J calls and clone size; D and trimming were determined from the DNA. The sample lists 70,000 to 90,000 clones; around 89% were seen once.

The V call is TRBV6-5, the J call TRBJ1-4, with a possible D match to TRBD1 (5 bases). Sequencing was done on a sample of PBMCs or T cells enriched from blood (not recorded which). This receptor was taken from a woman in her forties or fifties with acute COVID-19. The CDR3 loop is CASRPGIEKLFF. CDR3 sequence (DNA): TGTGCCAGCCGGCCAGGGATCGAAAAACTGTTTTTT.